The T cell receptor (beta chain) described here comes from a study of blood T cell repertoires in COVID-19. Study as a whole: From T cells, B-cell-depleted T cells, or PBMCs came the material, which was cDNA or gDNA.

Generated by immunoSEQ multiplex PCR, the TCRdb table keeps only in-frame clones and is missing some. This sample has 88,000 or so clones, with 70% to 80% found just once. This CDR3 contains 17 residues. V lost 3 bases to trimming and J lost 5 bases; unmatched junction nucleotides: 9. CDR1 and CDR2 (germline): LGHDT, YNNKEL (reference sequence). The source material was peripheral blood. The chain has TRBV3-1 (or the pseudogene TRBV3-2) and TRBJ2-1; 11 nucleotides align to TRBD2. This TCR was sampled from a human donor in a cohort sampled during active COVID-19. This CDR3 is CASSQDPGTSGNNEQFF. As DNA, the CDR3 is TGTGCCAGCAGCCAGGATCCCGGGACTAGCGGAAACAATGAGCAGTTCTTC.